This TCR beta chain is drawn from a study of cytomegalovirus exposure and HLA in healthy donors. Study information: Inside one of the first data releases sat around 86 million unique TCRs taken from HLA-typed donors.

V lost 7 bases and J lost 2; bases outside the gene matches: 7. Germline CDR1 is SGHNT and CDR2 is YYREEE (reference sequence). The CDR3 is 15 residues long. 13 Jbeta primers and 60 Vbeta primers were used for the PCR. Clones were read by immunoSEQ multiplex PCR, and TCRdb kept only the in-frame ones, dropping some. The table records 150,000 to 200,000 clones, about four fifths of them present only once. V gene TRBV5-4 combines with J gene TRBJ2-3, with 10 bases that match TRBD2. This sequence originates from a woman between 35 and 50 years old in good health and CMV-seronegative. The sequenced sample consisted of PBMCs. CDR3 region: CASRPGTSDTDTQYF. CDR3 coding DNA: TGTGCCAGCCGTCCCGGGACTAGCGACACAGATACGCAGTATTTT.